Presented here are 27 T cell receptor beta chains from one specimen sequenced in a study of blood T cell repertoires in COVID-19. Sequencing was performed with immunoSEQ multiplex PCR; in TCRdb, only in-frame clones are kept and a portion is missing. The sample comprises 150,000 to 200,000 clones, around 82% of which are singletons, and 7% rests with the top ten. Sequenced material: peripheral blood. The receptor source for this set is a woman aged 40 to 50 with COVID-19, enrolled during active disease.

This chain joins TRBV7-9 and TRBJ2-7, with D tentatively TRBD1 (5 bases). This CDR3 contains 13 residues. Looked up from germline, CDR1 is SEHNR and CDR2 is FQNEAQ (reference sequence). V dropped 3 bases and J dropped 3 bases, with 9 bases sitting between them. CDR3 in amino acids: CASSFGQGYEQYF. The CDR3 DNA follows: TGTGCCAGCAGCTTTGGGCAGGGCTACGAGCAGTACTTC.

This clone has a handful of counts. The chain couples TRBV18 to TRBJ2-5; no clear D. V lost 0 bases to trimming and J lost 4 bases, with 9 bases between them. This CDR3 is built from 14 residues. Germline CDR1 and CDR2: KGHSH and LQKENI. The CDR3 region has the DNA TGTGCCAGCTCACCACCCCAGATACGAGAGACCCAGTACTTC. Translated: CASSPPQIRETQYF.

The V gene is TRBV30, the J gene TRBJ2-3, with D hard to call. The CDR3 has 14 amino acids. Germline V gene data show CDR1 as GTSNPN and CDR2 as SVGIG (reference sequence). V was trimmed by 3 bases and J by 1 base, leaving 11 bases between them. The CDR3 nucleotides read TGTGCCTGGAGCAACTACGCCCGCACAGATACGCAGTATTTT. Its translation: CAWSNYARTDTQYF.

CDR3: CASSETGTGANVLTF. For the CDR3, the DNA is TGCGCCAGCAGCGAAACAGGGACTGGGGCCAACGTCCTGACTTTC. The chain carries TRBV5-1 and TRBJ2-6; tentative D call: TRBD1 (6 bases). The CDR3 length is 15 residues. Per the germline V gene, CDR1 is SGHRS and CDR2 is YFSETQ. The ends were cut back, 4 bases at V and 2 bases at J, with 10 bases in the middle.

This clone was seen a few times. The rearrangement links TRBV27 to TRBJ1-6, with D tentatively TRBD1 (6 bases). CDR1 and CDR2 from the germline V gene are MNHEY and SMNVEV (reference sequence). The CDR3 has 16 residues. Trimming left V 6 bases short and J 7 bases short, with 19 bases between. The CDR3 loop is CASSIAHRVGNSPLHF. The CDR3 DNA reads TGTGCCAGCAGCATAGCTCACAGGGTAGGAAATTCACCCCTCCACTTT.

The genes are TRBV27 and TRBJ2-5; TRBD1 agrees at 12 bases. V dropped 5 bases and J dropped 1; count of bases not matched to a gene: 11. The CDR3 is made up of 18 amino acids. Germline CDR1 MNHEY, CDR2 SMNVEV (reference sequence). Here the CDR3 reads CASSPGQGAPTPQETQYF. CDR3 nucleotide sequence: TGTGCCAGCAGTCCGGGACAGGGGGCCCCTACCCCCCAAGAGACCCAGTACTTC.

The V and J genes are TRBV9 and TRBJ2-7; D is possibly TRBD2 (5 bases). CDR1 is SGDLS and CDR2 is YYNGEE in the germline V gene. Trimming removed 1 base from V and 7 bases from J, with 12 bases in between. This CDR3 is 13 amino acids long. The CDR3 region has the DNA TGTGCCAGCAGCGTAAGGCTAGCCGGGGAGCAGTACTTC. Translated: CASSVRLAGEQYF. The full variable domain, with the rest looked up from reference TRBV9 and TRBJ2-7, is DSGVTQTPKHLITATGQRVTLRCSPRSGDLSVYWYQQSLDQGLQFLIQYYNGEERAKGNILERFSAQQFPDLHSELNLSSLELGDSALYFCASSVRLAGEQYFGPGTRLTVT.

This clone was detected only a few times. The genes are TRBV7-3 and TRBJ2-1; 7 bases map to TRBD2. Germline CDR1 reads SGHTA; CDR2 reads FQGTGA. The CDR3 runs to 16 residues. Unmatched junction bases numbered 16, after V lost 4 bases and J lost 10 bases. The CDR3 loop reads CASSSGTPRGGGEQFF. The CDR3 nucleotides are TGTGCCAGCAGCTCCGGGACCCCCCGTGGGGGGGGAGAGCAGTTCTTC.

CDR3 sequence: CAISGYSGASQETQYF. CDR3 DNA: TGTGCCATCAGTGGGTATAGCGGGGCCTCTCAAGAGACCCAGTACTTC. The genes are TRBV10-3 and TRBJ2-5; 8 positions agree with TRBD2. Losses at the gene ends were 4 bases for V and 2 bases for J; bases not matched to a gene: 9. The CDR3 has 16 residues. The germline gives CDR1 ENHRY, CDR2 SYGVKD.

This sequence joins TRBV5-5 and TRBJ2-5; D is ambiguous. Germline CDR1 reads SGHKS; CDR2 reads YYEKEE (reference sequence). V shed 2 bases and J shed 2 bases, with 22 bases lying between them. The CDR3 is made up of 18 amino acids. DNA of the CDR3: TGTGCCAGCAGCTTTAGGAGCCCCTTAGGTGGTAAACAAGAGACCCAGTACTTC. Translating gives CASSFRSPLGGKQETQYF.

The CDR3 region is CASRLLAGGLGEQYF. The CDR3, as DNA: TGTGCCAGCAGACTACTAGCGGGAGGGTTGGGCGAGCAGTACTTC. This chain uses TRBV28 with TRBJ2-7; 13 positions agree with TRBD2. The V and J ends lost 6 bases and 6 bases, in that order; junction bases with no gene match: 8. This CDR3 contains 15 residues. CDR1 is MDHEN and CDR2 is SYDVKM in the germline V gene.

The chain has TRBV19 and TRBJ2-1, with 7 bases matching TRBD1. The CDR3 spans 15 residues. Trimming at V came to 2 bases and at J to 3 bases, leaving 4 bases not matched to a gene. Per the germline V gene, CDR1 is LNHDA and CDR2 is SQIVND (reference sequence). CDR3 in amino acids: CASSIPGQNYNEQFF. The DNA for the CDR3 is TGTGCCAGTAGTATACCGGGACAGAACTACAATGAGCAGTTCTTC.

This clone was counted a few times. The chain recombines TRBV6-5 with TRBJ1-1, with D uncertain. The CDR3 totals 15 residues. Per the germline V gene, CDR1 is MNHEY and CDR2 is SVGAGI. The ends were cut back, 6 bases at V and 8 bases at J, with 22 bases in the middle. In nucleotides, the CDR3 is TGTGCCAGCAGACTTTCCTATGGGTCGTCCGGGGAAGCTTTCTTT. Translation gives CASRLSYGSSGEAFF.

The chain joins TRBV3-1 (or the pseudogene TRBV3-2) to TRBJ1-4; 12 bases agree with TRBD1. Germline CDR1 and CDR2: LGHDT and YNNKEL (reference sequence). Trimming at V came to 3 bases and at J to 5 bases, leaving 7 bases not matched to a gene. CDR3 length equals 17 residues. CDR3 sequence reads: CASSQPGQGAENEKLFF. The CDR3 DNA reads TGTGCCAGCAGCCAGCCGGGACAGGGGGCGGAGAATGAAAAACTGTTTTTT.

This clone occurred a few times. This rearrangement joins TRBV19 to TRBJ2-3, with D possibly being TRBD2 (6 bases). Trimming took 4 bases from V and 2 from J, leaving 19 bases between them. Germline V gene lookup returns CDR1 LNHDA and CDR2 SQIVND (reference sequence). The CDR3 is 17 residues long. Written as DNA, the CDR3 is TGTGCCAGTAGTACGATCAGGGACTGGCAAAACACAGATACGCAGTATTTT. Protein sequence: CASSTIRDWQNTDTQYF.

The rearrangement links TRBV5-6 to TRBJ2-7, with 12 nucleotides matching TRBD2. With 3 bases clipped from V and 3 bases from J, the junction kept 1 base outside the gene matches. This CDR3 contains 14 residues. In germline, CDR1 is SGHDT, CDR2 YYEEEE. The CDR3 sequence is CASSSGLAGYEQYF. In nucleotides, the CDR3 is TGTGCCAGCAGCTCGGGACTAGCGGGCTACGAGCAGTACTTC.

The chain uses TRBV11-3 and TRBJ2-1; weak D call: TRBD1 (6 bases). The V and J ends lost 1 base and 9 bases respectively, with 10 bases between them. CDR3 length: 13 residues. Germline CDR1 is SGHNT and CDR2 is YENEEA. This CDR3 reads CASSLVGGTEQFF. Here the CDR3 DNA reads TGTGCCAGCAGCTTAGTAGGGGGTACTGAGCAGTTCTTC.

The V gene is TRBV19, the J gene TRBJ1-5, with 7 bases that match TRBD1. V dropped 4 bases and J dropped 5; count of bases not matched to a gene: 11. CDR3 length: 16 residues. The V gene's germline CDR1 is LNHDA and CDR2 SQIVND (reference sequence). CDR3 coding DNA: TGTGCCAGTAGTACGACAGGGCCCGTATTCCATCAGCCCCAGCATTTT. Translation: CASSTTGPVFHQPQHF.

V usage is TRBV10-1 and J usage is TRBJ1-4; no clear D. Per germline, CDR1 WNHNN and CDR2 SYGVQD (reference sequence). The CDR3 has 13 amino acids. V lost 5 bases and J 0 bases, leaving 4 bases between the germline ends. The CDR3 DNA follows: TGCGCCAGCAGTCGAGCAACTAATGAAAAACTGTTTTTT. Encoded protein: CASSRATNEKLFF.

CDR3 region: CASSEETSRSDTQYF. The CDR3 region has the DNA TGTGCCAGTTCAGAAGAGACTAGCAGGTCGGATACGCAGTATTTT. The gene calls are TRBV5-4 and TRBJ2-3; 7 bases fit TRBD2. The CDR3 has 15 amino acids. Germline trimming cut 8 bases from V and 6 bases from J; bases unmatched to any gene: 15. The germline V gene has CDR1 SGHNT and CDR2 YYREEE (reference sequence).

The chain uses TRBV19 and TRBJ2-1; TRBD1 aligns across 8 bases. This CDR3 has 14 amino acids. Germline V lookup: CDR1 LNHDA, CDR2 SQIVND (reference sequence). The junction had 2 bases not matched to a gene; V was cut back by 1 base and J by 6 bases. The CDR3 DNA reads as TGTGCCAGTAGTATAGTGGACAGGGTCAATGAGCAGTTCTTC. Translated: CASSIVDRVNEQFF.

CDR3 coding DNA: TGTGCCTGGAGTTTGGAGCTCTACAATGAGCAGTTCTTC. It is translated as CAWSLELYNEQFF. J is TRBJ2-1 and V is TRBV30; D call uncertain. The CDR3 extends over 13 amino acids. V was pared by 2 bases and J by 3 bases, with 8 bases between. Germline CDR1 is GTSNPN and CDR2 is SVGIG (reference sequence).

The chain couples TRBV5-4 to TRBJ1-4; 8 bases agree with TRBD1. Germline values: CDR1 SGHNT, CDR2 YYREEE (reference sequence). CDR3 size: 12 residues. After removal of 5 bases from V and 10 bases from J, the junction contained 4 bases not matched to a gene. The CDR3 spells CASSITGGKLFF. CDR3 bases: TGTGCCAGCAGTATTACAGGGGGAAAACTGTTTTTT.

J is TRBJ2-7 and V is TRBV7-9; 7 bases line up with TRBD1. Looked up from germline, CDR1 is SEHNR and CDR2 is FQNEAQ (reference sequence). The junction had 2 bases not matched to a gene; V was cut back by 2 bases and J by 4 bases. The CDR3 runs 13 residues. The CDR3 DNA follows: TGTGCCAGCAGCTTATCGGGACAGTACGAGCAGTACTTC. Protein product: CASSLSGQYEQYF.

The chain uses TRBV13 and TRBJ2-2; 9 bases are shared with TRBD1. CDR3 size: 15 residues. Germline-derived CDR1 and CDR2 are PRHDT and FYEKMQ (reference sequence). The V segment lost 5 bases and the J segment 3 bases; nucleotides outside the gene matches: 4. CDR3 nucleotides: TGTGCCAGCAGCCTGGGACAGGGATACACCGGGGAGCTGTTTTTT. It codes for CASSLGQGYTGELFF.

V is TRBV2 and J is TRBJ1-2; TRBD1 aligns across 11 bases. The J segment lost 5 bases and the V segment lost 6 bases, leaving 8 bases of the junction unmatched. Germline loops: CDR1 SNHLY, CDR2 FYNNEI. This CDR3 region has 15 residues. CDR3 amino acids: CASRDRGRPIYGYTF. CDR3 nucleotide sequence: TGTGCCAGCAGGGACAGGGGGCGCCCCATATATGGCTACACCTTC. Together with reference TRBV2 and TRBJ1-2, the CDR3 gives the full variable domain: EPEVTQTPSHQVTQMGQEVILRCVPISNHLYFYWYRQILGQKVEFLVSFYNNEISEKSEIFDDQFSVERPDGSNFTLKIRSTKLEDSAMYFCASRDRGRPIYGYTFGSGTRLTVV.

This clone occurred a few times. The chain recombines TRBV3-1 (or the pseudogene TRBV3-2) with TRBJ2-5; 7 bases line up with TRBD2. Germline values: CDR1 LGHDT, CDR2 YNNKEL (reference sequence). CDR3 length: 14 amino acids. The V and J ends lost 6 bases and 5 bases, in that order; junction bases with no gene match: 9. The CDR3 DNA reads TGTGCCAGCAGTCTTAAAGGACTAGGGGAGACCCAGTACTTC. Encoded protein: CASSLKGLGETQYF.